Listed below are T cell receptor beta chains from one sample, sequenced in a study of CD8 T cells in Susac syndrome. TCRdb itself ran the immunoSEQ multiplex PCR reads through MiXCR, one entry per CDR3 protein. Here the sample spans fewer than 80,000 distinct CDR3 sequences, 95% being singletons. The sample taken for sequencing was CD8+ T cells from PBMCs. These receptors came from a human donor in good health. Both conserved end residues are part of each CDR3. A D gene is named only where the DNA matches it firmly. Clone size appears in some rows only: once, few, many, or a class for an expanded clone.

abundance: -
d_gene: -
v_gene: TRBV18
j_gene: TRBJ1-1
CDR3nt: TGTGCCAGCTCACCACTGCCCACACAGGAAACTTATGAAGCTTTCTTT
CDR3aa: CASSPLPTQETYEAFF

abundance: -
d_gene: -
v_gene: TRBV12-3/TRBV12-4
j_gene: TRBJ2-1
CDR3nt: TGTGCCAGCAGGGCGTTGGGGGCAACCTCCTACAATGAGCAGTTCTTC
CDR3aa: CASRALGATSYNEQFF

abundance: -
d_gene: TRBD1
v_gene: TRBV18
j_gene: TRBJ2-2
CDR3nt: TGTGCCAGCTCAATGACAGGGGCGAACACCGGGGAGCTGTTTTTT
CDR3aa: CASSMTGANTGELFF

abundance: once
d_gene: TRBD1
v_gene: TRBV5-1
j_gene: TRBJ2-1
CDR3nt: TGCGCCAGCAGCTCCGGGACAGCCAGCTCCTACAATGAGCAGTTCTTC
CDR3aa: CASSSGTASSYNEQFF

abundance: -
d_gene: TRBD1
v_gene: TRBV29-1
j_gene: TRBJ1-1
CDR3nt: TGCAGCGTTGAGTATGGGACAGACTTGGAAGCTTTCTTT
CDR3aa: CSVEYGTDLEAFF

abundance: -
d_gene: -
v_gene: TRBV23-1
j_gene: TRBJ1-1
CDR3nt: TGCGCCAGCAGTCAATCGTCGGAAGCTTTCTTT
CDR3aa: CASSQSSEAFF

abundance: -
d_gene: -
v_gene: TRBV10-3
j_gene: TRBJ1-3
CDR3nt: TGTGCCATCAGTGAGTCGACAGGTTCTGGAAACACCATATATTTT
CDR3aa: CAISESTGSGNTIYF

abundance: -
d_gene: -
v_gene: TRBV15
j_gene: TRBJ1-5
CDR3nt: TGTGCCACCAGTATTCAGGGGTTGGGCAATCAGCCCCAGCATTTT
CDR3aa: CATSIQGLGNQPQHF

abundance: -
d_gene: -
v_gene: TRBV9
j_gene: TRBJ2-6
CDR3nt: TGTGCCAGCAGCGTACCAGGGGCTGGGGCCAACGTCCTGACTTTC
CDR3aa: CASSVPGAGANVLTF

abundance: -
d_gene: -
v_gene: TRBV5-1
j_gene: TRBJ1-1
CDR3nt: TGCGCCAGCAGCTTTCGGGTGAACACTGAAGCTTTCTTT
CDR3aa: CASSFRVNTEAFF

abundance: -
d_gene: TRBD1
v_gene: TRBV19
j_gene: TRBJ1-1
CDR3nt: TGTGCCAGTAGTCTAAGGGACAGGGTAACTGAAGCTTTCTTT
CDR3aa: CASSLRDRVTEAFF

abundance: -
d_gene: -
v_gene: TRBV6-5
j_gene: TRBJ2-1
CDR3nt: TGTGCCAGCAGTAGCCGGGGGTACAATGAGCAGTTCTTC
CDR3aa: CASSSRGYNEQFF

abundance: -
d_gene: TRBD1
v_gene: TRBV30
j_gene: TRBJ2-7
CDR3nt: TGTGCCTCCGACGGGCAGGGGGCATCCTACGAGCAGTACTTC
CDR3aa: CASDGQGASYEQYF

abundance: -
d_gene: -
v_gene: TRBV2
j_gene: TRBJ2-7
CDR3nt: TGTGCCAGCAGTGAAGCGTCGCCTCAGCAGTACTTC
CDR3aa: CASSEASPQQYF

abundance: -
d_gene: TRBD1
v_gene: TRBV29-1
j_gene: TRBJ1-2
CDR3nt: TGCAGCGTGCTAGACAGGGCAGGCTATGGCTACACCTTC
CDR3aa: CSVLDRAGYGYTF

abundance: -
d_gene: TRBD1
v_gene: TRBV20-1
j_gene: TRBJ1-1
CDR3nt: TGCAGTGCTAGAGCGACAGGGGTGTTTGAAGCTTTCTTT
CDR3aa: CSARATGVFEAFF

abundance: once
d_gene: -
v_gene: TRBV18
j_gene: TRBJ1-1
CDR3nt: TGTGCCAGCTCACCCGACGGAGGGGAAGGTGAAGCTTTCTTT
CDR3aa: CASSPDGGEGEAFF

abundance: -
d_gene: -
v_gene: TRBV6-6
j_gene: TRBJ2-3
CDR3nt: TGTGCCAGCCGGTCTAGTCGGGATACGCAGTATTTT
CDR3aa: CASRSSRDTQYF

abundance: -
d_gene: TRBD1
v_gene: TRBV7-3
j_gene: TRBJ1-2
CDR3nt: TGTGCCAGCAGCTGGGCCGGACAGGGGAATGGCTACACCTTC
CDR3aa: CASSWAGQGNGYTF

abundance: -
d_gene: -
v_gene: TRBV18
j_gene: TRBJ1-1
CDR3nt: TGTGCCAGCTCACTTGGGCACGGGGACACTGAAGCTTTCTTT
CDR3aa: CASSLGHGDTEAFF

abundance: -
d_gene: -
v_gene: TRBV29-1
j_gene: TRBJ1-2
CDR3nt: TGCAGCGTTCAGACGGTCTATGGCTACACCTTC
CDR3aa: CSVQTVYGYTF

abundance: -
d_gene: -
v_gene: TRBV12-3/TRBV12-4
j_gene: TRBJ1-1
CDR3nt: TGTGCCAGCAGTATCCTCAGGGGAGTGAACACTGAAGCTTTCTTT
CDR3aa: CASSILRGVNTEAFF

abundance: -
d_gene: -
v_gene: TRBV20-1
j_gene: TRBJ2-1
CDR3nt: TGCAGTGCTAGAGACCCTCCCGGGGCCTACAATGAGCAGTTCTTC
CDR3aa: CSARDPPGAYNEQFF

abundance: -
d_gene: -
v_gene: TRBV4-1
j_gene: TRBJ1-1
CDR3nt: TGCGCCAGCAGCCAAGGGGGAGAGTTGAACACTGAAGCTTTCTTT
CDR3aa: CASSQGGELNTEAFF

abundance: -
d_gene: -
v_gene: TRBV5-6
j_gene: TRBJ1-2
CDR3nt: TGTGCCAGCAGCTTTCAGGGAAACTATGGCTACACCTTC
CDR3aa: CASSFQGNYGYTF